Listed below are T cell receptor beta chains from one sample, sequenced in a study of blood T cell repertoires in COVID-19. Sequencing was performed with immunoSEQ multiplex PCR; in TCRdb, only in-frame clones are kept and a portion is missing. The table has over 60,000 clones, around 82% seen once. The material sequenced was peripheral blood. The receptors shown here come from a man of 80 years or more with active COVID-19. The conserved cysteine and the conserved F or W are not part of the CDR3 here. A D gene is named only where the DNA matches it firmly.

D gene,V gene,J gene,CDR3 protein
NA,TRBV19,TRBJ1-3,ASSQRTAGNTIY
NA,TRBV6-4,TRBJ2-3,ASSREIRETQY
NA,TRBV4-1,TRBJ2-7,ASSSDRDYEQY
TRBD2,TRBV27,TRBJ2-7,ASSSLAGDSYEQY
TRBD2,TRBV5-1,TRBJ2-2,ASSHGGAGELF
TRBD1,TRBV3-1/TRBV3-2,TRBJ2-3,ASSLSGQGWDTQY
NA,TRBV6-2/TRBV6-3,TRBJ2-5,ASSPQMYQETQY
TRBD1,TRBV19,TRBJ2-3,ASGQGGSDTQY
NA,TRBV4-1,TRBJ1-2,ASTTEGAPYGYT
NA,TRBV11-3,TRBJ1-1,ASSLARGTEAF
NA,TRBV7-2,TRBJ1-1,ASSLVGAGTEAF
NA,TRBV7-2,TRBJ1-2,ASSLVAEANYGYT
TRBD2,TRBV24-1,TRBJ2-1,ATSDWGGYNEQF